This T cell receptor (beta chain) was obtained from a study of cytomegalovirus exposure and HLA in healthy donors. Study findings and constraints: Excluded were some V segments that proved indistinguishable, including TRBV6-2 and TRBV6-3.

J lost 6 bases, V lost 2 bases, and 4 bases had no gene match. In germline, CDR1 is MNHEY, CDR2 SVGAGI. There are 15 residues in the CDR3. A word on this clone: The target antigen is unknown.

PCR involved 60 Vbeta and 13 Jbeta primers. TCRdb keeps only in-frame clones here, not all; method: immunoSEQ multiplex PCR. The sample has tens of thousands of clones, around 72% seen once. The source of this sequence is a woman in her forties in good health and CMV-seropositive. The chain employs TRBV6-5 and TRBJ1-5, with 10 nucleotides matching TRBD1. Sequencing was done on a sample of PBMCs. The CDR3 DNA sequence: TGTGCCAGCAGTTACGGGACAGGGGTAGGTCAGCCCCAGCATTTT. This codes for CASSYGTGVGQPQHF.